This T cell receptor (beta chain) was captured by sequencing in a study of T-cell reconstitution after alpha-beta-depleted transplantation in children. V shed 2 bases and J shed 3 bases, with 7 bases lying between them. This CDR3 has 14 residues. Germline CDR1 and CDR2: SGHTA and FQGNSA. At least ten counts were recorded for this clonotype. Preparation of the TCRbeta library used unique molecular identifiers. TCRdb re-called the PCR reads with MiXCR, one entry per CDR3 protein. The top ten hold roughly 35% of the sample, which has some 200,000 distinct CDR3 sequences, under 8.5% seen once. This TCR derives from a male patient under 10 years old who had a stem cell transplant for acute myeloid leukemia, so the T cells may come from the graft donor. The rearrangement joins TRBV7-2 to TRBJ1-4; D is unresolved. The sample here was PBMCs, mostly from graft donor cells, taken 360 days after TCRalphabeta/CD19-depleted stem cell transplant. CDR3 coding DNA: TGTGCCAGCAGCTTATGGACCTCTAATGAAAAACTGTTTTTT. Its protein product is CASSLWTSNEKLFF.